What follows describes a single T cell receptor (beta chain). Clones were read by immunoSEQ multiplex PCR, and TCRdb kept only the in-frame ones, dropping some. The repertoire holds approximately 69,000 clones, with 88% as singletons. This sample is drawn from a study of OX40 agonist ivuxolimab in advanced cancers. Across the whole study: Partial responses, seen in three patients, involved one hepatocellular carcinoma and two cutaneous melanomas.

The length of the CDR3 is 13 residues. Deletions cut 8 bases from V and 4 bases from J, with 11 bases between. Germline V gene sequence: CDR1 MNHNS, CDR2 SASEGT. The receptor was derived from an adult with an advanced solid tumor such as melanoma, head and neck, liver or kidney cancer. The chain combines TRBV6-1 with TRBJ1-4; D is ambiguous. Material: CD4+ or CD8+ T cells sorted from blood, obtained in a trial of the OX40 agonist ivuxolimab. The CDR3 DNA follows: TGTGCCAGCGGAGCGGAGCGTAATGAAAAACTGTTTTTT. Protein: CASGAERNEKLFF.